These 29 T cell receptor beta chains were sequenced from one sample in a study of cytomegalovirus exposure and HLA in healthy donors (dated by TCRdb to 2016 to 2017). Library generation was performed with the immunoSEQ multiplex PCR assay. The multiplex PCR relied on a mix of 60 forward primers for TCR Vbeta segments and 13 reverse primers for TCR Jbeta segments. TCRdb stores this immuneACCESS table with in-frame sequences only. Part of the clones is absent; in the studies checked, under half of the shortfall reflects unresolved V genes, and no reason is known for the rest. Counted in this sample were 150,000 or so clones; more than 70% of them appeared once. Approximately 1.6% of the sample belongs to the ten largest clones. Sequencing was carried out using PBMCs. The receptors originated from a male donor in good health and CMV-seronegative.

The chain couples TRBV7-9 to TRBJ2-1; D remains unclear. V dropped 5 bases and J dropped 10 bases, with 9 bases sitting between them. The CDR3 runs 11 residues. Germline V gives CDR1 SEHNR, CDR2 FQNEAQ (reference sequence). This CDR3 is CASSPQLEQFF. CDR3 nucleotides: TGTGCCAGCAGCCCCCAACTGGAGCAGTTCTTC.

The J gene is TRBJ1-5, the V gene TRBV5-1, with D unclear. The CDR3 covers 13 residues. Germline lookup yields CDR1 SGHRS and CDR2 YFSETQ. V dropped 0 bases and J dropped 5 bases, with 6 bases sitting between them. Here the CDR3 DNA reads TGCGCCAGCAGCTTGGATCAGGATCAGCCCCAGCATTTT. This codes for CASSLDQDQPQHF.

The chain carries TRBV28 and TRBJ2-5; 13 bases are a match to TRBD2. The germline V gene encodes CDR1 MDHEN and CDR2 SYDVKM. The trim removed 5 bases at V and 2 bases at J, leaving 14 bases unmatched. The CDR3 is made up of 19 amino acids. CDR3 in DNA: TGTGCCAGCAGTCAAACACTAGCGGGGGGGCCTATGGGGCAAGAGACCCAGTACTTC. This sequence encodes CASSQTLAGGPMGQETQYF.

The chain combines TRBV7-9 with TRBJ1-1; tentative D call: TRBD1 (5 bases). Per germline, CDR1 SEHNR and CDR2 FQNEAQ (reference sequence). V lost 1 base and J lost 5, with 20 bases in between. CDR3 size: 17 residues. As DNA, the CDR3 is TGTGCCAGCAGCTTAGTAGCGGGTTCAGGGTTAGGGACTGAAGCTTTCTTT. It translates to CASSLVAGSGLGTEAFF.

The chain couples TRBV29-1 to TRBJ1-2; tentatively, D is TRBD1 (6 bases). This CDR3 contains 14 residues. Germline V gives CDR1 SQVTM, CDR2 ANQGSEA. The V gene lost 7 bases and the J gene lost 2 bases, with 17 bases spanning the gap. DNA of the CDR3: TGCAGCGCTAGTACAGGGAGTGGGAACTATGGCTACACCTTC. It encodes CSASTGSGNYGYTF.

Only a few counts were recorded for this clone. The V gene is TRBV7-9, the J gene TRBJ2-1, with D hard to call. Germline V lookup: CDR1 SEHNR, CDR2 FQNEAQ (reference sequence). V was clipped by 1 base and J by 6 bases, with 4 bases between them. The CDR3 totals 12 residues. CDR3: CASSLVVNEQFF. For the CDR3, the DNA is TGTGCCAGCAGCTTAGTAGTCAATGAGCAGTTCTTC.

The genes are TRBV5-1 and TRBJ1-1; D uncertain. The ends were cut back, 0 bases at V and 3 bases at J, with 12 bases in the middle. The germline CDR1 and CDR2 sequences are SGHRS and YFSETQ. The CDR3 is made up of 15 amino acids. The CDR3, as DNA: TGCGCCAGCAGCTTGGGGGCGGGTGAGTACACTGAAGCTTTCTTT. It is translated as CASSLGAGEYTEAFF.

V usage is TRBV6-1 and J usage is TRBJ1-5; the match to TRBD1 covers 8 bases. CDR3 length equals 16 residues. The trim removed 4 bases at V and 4 bases at J, leaving 9 bases unmatched. Germline V gene data show CDR1 as MNHNS and CDR2 as SASEGT. The CDR3 DNA reads as TGTGCCAGCAGTGGGCAGATAGACAGGGGAAATCAGCCCCAGCATTTT. The encoded protein is CASSGQIDRGNQPQHF.

V is TRBV7-9 and J is TRBJ1-2; D is ambiguous. Germline V gives CDR1 SEHNR, CDR2 FQNEAQ (reference sequence). V was clipped by 5 bases and J by 8 bases, with 12 bases between them. This CDR3 region has 12 residues. CDR3 sequence reads: CASSPLSRGYTF. CDR3 sequence (DNA): TGTGCCAGCAGCCCATTATCGCGGGGCTACACCTTC.

The chain couples TRBV6-6 to TRBJ2-3; 10 nucleotides agree with TRBD1. The CDR3 is 16 amino acids. The trim removed 2 bases at V and 4 bases at J, leaving 6 bases unmatched. CDR1 is MNHNY, CDR2 SVGAGI, per germline (reference sequence). For the CDR3, the DNA is TGTGCCAGCAGTTACAGGGGACAGGGGCGGTCAGATACGCAGTATTTT. Protein: CASSYRGQGRSDTQYF.

The rearrangement uses TRBV5-8 and TRBJ1-5; 10 bases match TRBD1. The germline V gene encodes CDR1 SGHTS and CDR2 YDEGEE. CDR3 length: 13 amino acids. V shed 5 bases and J 7 bases; nucleotides not matched to a gene: 3. The CDR3 sequence is CASSRDRGQPQHF. The CDR3 nucleotides read TGTGCCAGCAGTCGGGACAGGGGACAGCCCCAGCATTTT.

The rearrangement links TRBV4-2 to TRBJ1-1; TRBD1 matches at 7 bases. Germline-derived CDR1 and CDR2 are LGHNA and YNFKEQ. CDR3 size: 16 residues. Germline trimming cut 4 bases from V and 10 bases from J; bases unmatched to any gene: 18. CDR3 residues: CASSPQVGTAPFGAFF. In nucleotides, the CDR3 is TGTGCCAGCAGCCCTCAAGTAGGGACAGCGCCTTTTGGAGCTTTCTTT.

The V and J genes are TRBV29-1 and TRBJ2-2; the match to TRBD1 covers 7 bases. Germline V CDR1 and CDR2: SQVTM, ANQGSEA. Trimming removed 6 bases from V and 3 bases from J; junction bases left unmatched: 10. CDR3 length equals 15 residues. The CDR3 here is CSVATGTAYTGELFF. CDR3 nucleotides: TGCAGCGTCGCCACCGGGACAGCCTACACCGGGGAGCTGTTTTTT.

The rearrangement uses TRBV6-5 and TRBJ2-5; 12 bases are shared with TRBD2. With the DNA end fitting TRBJ2-7 better, the J assignment may be wrong. The CDR3 totals 15 residues. The V gene's germline CDR1 is MNHEY and CDR2 SVGAGI. The CDR3 here is CASGKTSGGPYEQYF. CDR3 nucleotides: TGTGCCAGCGGTAAGACTAGCGGGGGACCCTACGAGCAGTACTTC.

Comments on this clone: The junction does not match germline at one end; this may be a read error. The chain recombines TRBV7-9 with TRBJ1-1; D may be TRBD1 (6 bases). This CDR3 is 12 amino acids long. CDR1 and CDR2 (germline): SEHNR, FQNEAQ (reference sequence). CDR3 nucleotide sequence: TGTTCCAGCAGGGGAGGGGACACTGAAGCTTTCTTT. Protein product: CSSRGGDTEAFF.

The chain carries TRBV11-2 and TRBJ1-6, with 10 bases fitting TRBD1. Germline V gene data show CDR1 as SGHAT and CDR2 as FQNNGV. The CDR3 sequence is 17 residues long. J gave up 10 bases and V 3 bases, and 12 bases lay outside the gene matches. The CDR3 nucleotides read TGTGCCAGCAGCTTTCTCGGGACAGGGGTATTAAGGTCACCCCTCCACTTT. Translating it yields CASSFLGTGVLRSPLHF.

The chain links TRBV7-9 to TRBJ1-1; D unclear. Trimming shortened V by 4 bases and J by 8 bases, and 11 bases separated the two germline ends. The CDR3 has 12 residues. CDR1 SEHNR and CDR2 FQNEAQ come from the germline V gene (reference sequence). The CDR3 protein is CASSSERREAFF. The CDR3 DNA follows: TGTGCCAGCAGCTCAGAGCGACGAGAAGCTTTCTTT.

V is TRBV29-1 and J is TRBJ2-3; no firm D call. CDR3 size: 12 residues. CDR1 SQVTM and CDR2 ANQGSEA come from the germline V gene. V was trimmed by 4 bases and J by 1 base, leaving 6 bases between them. In nucleotides, the CDR3 is TGCAGCGTTGTCACGGGCACAGATACGCAGTATTTT. This translates into CSVVTGTDTQYF.

V usage is TRBV11-3 and J usage is TRBJ2-6; the D gene is possibly TRBD2 (7 bases). There are 15 residues in the CDR3. Germline values: CDR1 SGHNT, CDR2 YENEEA. The V end lost 5 bases, the J end lost 4 bases, and 12 bases lay between the germline ends. The CDR3 coding sequence is TGTGCCAGCAGCCGCTCGGGGGGCGGGGCCAACGTCCTGACTTTC. Translation gives CASSRSGGGANVLTF.

J is TRBJ2-1 and V is TRBV18; perhaps TRBD2 as D (6 bases). This CDR3 comprises 13 residues. Germline CDR1 reads KGHSH; CDR2 reads LQKENI. V was clipped by 5 bases and J by 7 bases, with 12 bases between them. This CDR3 reads CASSTGVWNEQFF. DNA of the CDR3: TGTGCCAGCTCAACGGGGGTCTGGAATGAGCAGTTCTTC.

CDR3 coding DNA: TGTGCCAGCACGAATTATTACGGGACAGGGGGCTCTGGGGCCAACGTCCTGACTTTC. Amino acids: CASTNYYGTGGSGANVLTF. The rearrangement joins TRBV27 to TRBJ2-6, with 11 bases fitting TRBD1. The CDR3 covers 19 residues. V was pared by 7 bases and J by 0 bases, with 11 bases of the junction left unmatched. Germline assignment: CDR1 MNHEY and CDR2 SMNVEV (reference sequence).

The V call is TRBV6-5, the J call TRBJ2-2; 8 bases line up with TRBD2. CDR3 size: 16 residues. Looked up from germline, CDR1 is MNHEY and CDR2 is SVGAGI. J gave up 1 base and V 2 bases, and 3 bases lay outside the gene matches. CDR3 nucleotide sequence: TGTGCCAGCAGTTACCAACGGGGGGGGAACACCGGGGAGCTGTTTTTT. This gives the protein CASSYQRGGNTGELFF.

CDR3 nucleotides: TGTGCCAGCAGCCAGTCCTTATACGGACAGAACAATGAGCAGTTCTTC. This sequence encodes CASSQSLYGQNNEQFF. V gene TRBV4-2 combines with J gene TRBJ2-1; D might be TRBD1 (6 bases). Per germline, CDR1 LGHNA and CDR2 YNFKEQ. This CDR3 is 16 amino acids long. The V gene lost 3 bases and the J gene lost 5 bases, with 17 bases spanning the gap.

The chain recombines TRBV19 with TRBJ1-2, with 9 bases fitting TRBD1. CDR1 is LNHDA and CDR2 is SQIVND in the germline V gene (reference sequence). The CDR3 has 18 amino acids. The V segment lost 5 bases and the J segment 0 bases; nucleotides outside the gene matches: 13. CDR3 residues: CASSVPGTGIIANYGYTF. The DNA for the CDR3 is TGTGCCAGTAGTGTCCCCGGGACAGGGATTATAGCTAACTATGGCTACACCTTC.

The V and J genes are TRBV10-3 and TRBJ2-1; 7 nucleotides align to TRBD2. Per germline, CDR1 ENHRY and CDR2 SYGVKD. V was pared by 8 bases and J by 0 bases, with 10 bases of the junction left unmatched. The CDR3 length is 16 residues. CDR3 nucleotides: TGTGCCATCCTAGCGGACGCGGGAAACTCCTACAATGAGCAGTTCTTC. Translated: CAILADAGNSYNEQFF.

The chain has TRBV6-5 and TRBJ1-1; weak D call: TRBD1 (6 bases). Germline CDR1 and CDR2: MNHEY and SVGAGI. V gave up 0 bases and J gave up 6 bases, with 11 bases separating them. The CDR3 has 14 amino acids. CDR3 sequence reads: CASSYSIEGAEAFF. The DNA of the CDR3 is TGTGCCAGCAGTTACTCGATCGAGGGGGCTGAAGCTTTCTTT.

The chain employs TRBV11-2 and TRBJ1-2; a possible D gene is TRBD1 (5 bases). V lost 5 bases, J lost 5 bases, and 18 bases lay in between. Germline lookup yields CDR1 SGHAT and CDR2 FQNNGV. CDR3 length: 15 residues. This chain's CDR3 is CASSPLDKWVYGYTF. In nucleotides, the CDR3 is TGTGCCAGCAGCCCCCTGGACAAGTGGGTTTATGGCTACACCTTC. The whole variable domain, filled in from reference TRBV11-2 and TRBJ1-2, reads EAGVAQSPRYKIIEKRQSVAFWCNPISGHATLYWYQQILGQGPKLLIQFQNNGVVDDSQLPKDRFSAERLKGVDSTLKIQPAKLEDSAVYLCASSPLDKWVYGYTFGSGTRLTVV.

The chain links TRBV5-6 to TRBJ1-2; possible D gene TRBD1, 5 bases. The V end lost 4 bases, the J end lost 2 bases, and 9 bases lay between the germline ends. The CDR3 is made up of 13 amino acids. The germline V gene encodes CDR1 SGHDT and CDR2 YYEEEE. The CDR3 here is CASSPDRNYGYTF. CDR3 in DNA: TGTGCCAGCAGCCCCGACAGAAACTATGGCTACACCTTC. Combining the CDR3 with reference TRBV5-6 and TRBJ1-2 gives the whole variable domain DAGVTQSPTHLIKTRGQQVTLRCSPKSGHDTVSWYQQALGQGPQFIFQYYEEEERQRGNFPDRFSGHQFPNYSSELNVNALLLGDSALYLCASSPDRNYGYTFGSGTRLTVV.

This clone was picked up a small number of times. The chain recombines TRBV11-2 with TRBJ1-5, with TRBD1 as a possible D gene (6 bases). Trimming pared 4 bases from V and 6 bases from J, leaving 16 bases between. The CDR3 is 15 residues long. Germline lookup yields CDR1 SGHAT and CDR2 FQNNGV. The CDR3 coding sequence is TGTGCCAGCAGCTGGGGACCTGAAGGGGGTCAGCCCCAGCATTTT. As protein: CASSWGPEGGQPQHF.